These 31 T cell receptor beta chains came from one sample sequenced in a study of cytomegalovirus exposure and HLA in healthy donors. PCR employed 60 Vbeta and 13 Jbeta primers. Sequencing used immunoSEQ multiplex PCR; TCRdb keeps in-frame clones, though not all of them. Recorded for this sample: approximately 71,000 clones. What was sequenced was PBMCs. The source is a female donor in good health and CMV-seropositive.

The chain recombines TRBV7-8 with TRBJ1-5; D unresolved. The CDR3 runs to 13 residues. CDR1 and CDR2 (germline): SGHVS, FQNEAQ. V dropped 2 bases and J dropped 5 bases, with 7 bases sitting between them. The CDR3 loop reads CASSLFSDQPQHF. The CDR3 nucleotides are TGTGCCAGCAGCTTATTCAGCGATCAGCCCCAGCATTTT.

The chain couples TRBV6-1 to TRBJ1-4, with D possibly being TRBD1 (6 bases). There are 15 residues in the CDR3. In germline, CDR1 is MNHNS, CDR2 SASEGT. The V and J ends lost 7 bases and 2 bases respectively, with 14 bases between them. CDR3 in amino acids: CASNPTGSTNEKLFF. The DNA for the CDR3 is TGTGCCAGCAACCCTACAGGGAGTACTAATGAAAAACTGTTTTTT.

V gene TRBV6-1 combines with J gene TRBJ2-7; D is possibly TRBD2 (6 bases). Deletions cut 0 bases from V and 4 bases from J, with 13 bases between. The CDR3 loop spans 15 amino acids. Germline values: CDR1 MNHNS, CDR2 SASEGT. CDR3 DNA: TGTGCCAGCAGTGAAGCGGTACAGCGGGTTTACGAGCAGTACTTC. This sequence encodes CASSEAVQRVYEQYF.

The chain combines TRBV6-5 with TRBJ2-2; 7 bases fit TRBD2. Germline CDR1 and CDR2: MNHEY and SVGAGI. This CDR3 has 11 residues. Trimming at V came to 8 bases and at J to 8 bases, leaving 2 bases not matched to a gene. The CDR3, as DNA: TGTGCCAGCCTCGGGAGGGGGGAGCTGTTTTTT. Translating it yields CASLGRGELFF.

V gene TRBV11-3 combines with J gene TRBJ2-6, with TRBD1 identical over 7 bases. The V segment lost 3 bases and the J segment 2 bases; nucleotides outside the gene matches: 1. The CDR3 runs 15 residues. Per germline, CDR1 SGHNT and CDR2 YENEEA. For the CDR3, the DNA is TGTGCCAGCAGCTTCCAGGGGGCTGGGGCCAACGTCCTGACTTTC. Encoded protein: CASSFQGAGANVLTF.

The DNA of the CDR3 is TGTGCCAGCAGCAGAAGCGGGGGTCCTACTAATACGCAGTATTTT. It is translated as CASSRSGGPTNTQYF. This chain uses TRBV7-8 with TRBJ2-3; 8 bases line up with TRBD2. CDR1 and CDR2 (germline): SGHVS, FQNEAQ. The CDR3 extends over 15 amino acids. V trimming: 5 bases; J trimming: 7 bases; junction bases outside the gene matches: 11.

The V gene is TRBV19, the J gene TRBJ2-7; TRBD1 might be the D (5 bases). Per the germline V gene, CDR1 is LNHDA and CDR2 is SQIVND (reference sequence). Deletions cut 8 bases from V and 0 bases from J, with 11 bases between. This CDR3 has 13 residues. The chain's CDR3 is CASATASSYEQYF. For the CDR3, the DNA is TGTGCCAGTGCGACAGCTAGCTCCTACGAGCAGTACTTC. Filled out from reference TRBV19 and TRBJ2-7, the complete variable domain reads DGGITQSPKYLFRKEGQNVTLSCEQNLNHDAMYWYRQDPGQGLRLIYYSQIVNDFQKGDIAEGYSVSREKKESFPLTVTSAQKNPTAFYLCASATASSYEQYFGPGTRLTVT.

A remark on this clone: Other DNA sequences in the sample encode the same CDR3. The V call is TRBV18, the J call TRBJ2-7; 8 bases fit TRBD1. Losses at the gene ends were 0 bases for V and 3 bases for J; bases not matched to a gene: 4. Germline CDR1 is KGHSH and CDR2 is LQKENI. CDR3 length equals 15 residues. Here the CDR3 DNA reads TGTGCCAGCTCACCACCGGGACAGGTGGGCTACGAGCAGTACTTC. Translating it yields CASSPPGQVGYEQYF.

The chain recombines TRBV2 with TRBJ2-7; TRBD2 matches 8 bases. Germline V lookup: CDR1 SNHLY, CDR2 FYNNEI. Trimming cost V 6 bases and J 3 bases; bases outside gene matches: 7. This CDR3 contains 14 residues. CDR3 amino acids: CASRKQRGYYEQYF. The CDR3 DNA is TGTGCCAGCAGGAAACAGCGGGGGTACTACGAGCAGTACTTC. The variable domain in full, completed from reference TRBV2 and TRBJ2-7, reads EPEVTQTPSHQVTQMGQEVILRCVPISNHLYFYWYRQILGQKVEFLVSFYNNEISEKSEIFDDQFSVERPDGSNFTLKIRSTKLEDSAMYFCASRKQRGYYEQYFGPGTRLTVT.

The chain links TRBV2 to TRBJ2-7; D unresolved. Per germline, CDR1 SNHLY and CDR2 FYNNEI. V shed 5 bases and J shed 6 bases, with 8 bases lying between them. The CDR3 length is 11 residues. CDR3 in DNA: TGTGCCAGCAGTTCTATGAGCGAGCAGTACTTC. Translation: CASSSMSEQYF. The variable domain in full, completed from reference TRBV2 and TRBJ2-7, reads EPEVTQTPSHQVTQMGQEVILRCVPISNHLYFYWYRQILGQKVEFLVSFYNNEISEKSEIFDDQFSVERPDGSNFTLKIRSTKLEDSAMYFCASSSMSEQYFGPGTRLTVT.

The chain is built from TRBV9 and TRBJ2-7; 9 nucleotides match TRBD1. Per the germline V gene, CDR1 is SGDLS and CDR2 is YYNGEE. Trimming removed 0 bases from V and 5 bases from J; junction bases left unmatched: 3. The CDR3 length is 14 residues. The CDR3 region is CASSVVGQGDEQYF. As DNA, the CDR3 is TGTGCCAGCAGCGTAGTGGGACAGGGTGACGAGCAGTACTTC. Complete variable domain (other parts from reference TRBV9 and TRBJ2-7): DSGVTQTPKHLITATGQRVTLRCSPRSGDLSVYWYQQSLDQGLQFLIQYYNGEERAKGNILERFSAQQFPDLHSELNLSSLELGDSALYFCASSVVGQGDEQYFGPGTRLTVT.

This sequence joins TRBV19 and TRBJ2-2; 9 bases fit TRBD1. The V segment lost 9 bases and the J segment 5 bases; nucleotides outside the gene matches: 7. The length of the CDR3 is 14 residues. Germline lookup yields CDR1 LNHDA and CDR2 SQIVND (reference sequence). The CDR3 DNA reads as TGTGCCAGCACCGGGACAGGGATAACCGGGGAGCTGTTTTTT. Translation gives CASTGTGITGELFF.

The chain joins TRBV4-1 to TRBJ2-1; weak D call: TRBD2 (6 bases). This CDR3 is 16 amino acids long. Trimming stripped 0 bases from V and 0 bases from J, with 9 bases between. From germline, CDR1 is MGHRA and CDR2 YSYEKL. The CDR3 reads CASSQEEGSSYNEQFF. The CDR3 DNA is TGCGCCAGCAGCCAAGAGGAGGGCAGCTCCTACAATGAGCAGTTCTTC.

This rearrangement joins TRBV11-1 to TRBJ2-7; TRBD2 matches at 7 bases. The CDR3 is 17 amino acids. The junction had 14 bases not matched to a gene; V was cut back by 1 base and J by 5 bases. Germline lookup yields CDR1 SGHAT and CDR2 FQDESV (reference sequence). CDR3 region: CASSLVPLGAGENEQYF. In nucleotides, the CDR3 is TGTGCCAGCAGCTTAGTACCCCTTGGGGCGGGAGAGAACGAGCAGTACTTC. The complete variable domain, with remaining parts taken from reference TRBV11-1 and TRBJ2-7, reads EAEVAQSPRYKITEKSQAVAFWCDPISGHATLYWYRQILGQGPELLVQFQDESVVDDSQLPKDRFSAERLKGVDSTLKIQPAELGDSAMYLCASSLVPLGAGENEQYFGPGTRLTVT.

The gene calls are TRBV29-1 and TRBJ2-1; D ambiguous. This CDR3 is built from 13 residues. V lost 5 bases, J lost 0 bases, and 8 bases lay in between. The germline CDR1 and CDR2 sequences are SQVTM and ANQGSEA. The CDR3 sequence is CSVRAISYNEQFF. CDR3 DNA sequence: TGCAGCGTTCGAGCTATCTCCTACAATGAGCAGTTCTTC.

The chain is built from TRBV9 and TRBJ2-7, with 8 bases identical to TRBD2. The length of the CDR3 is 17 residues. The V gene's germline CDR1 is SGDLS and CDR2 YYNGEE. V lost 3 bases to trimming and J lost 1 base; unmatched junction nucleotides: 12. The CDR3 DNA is TGTGCCAGCAGCGCCAACCCTCAGCGGGGGCAGTCCTACGAGCAGTACTTC. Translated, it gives CASSANPQRGQSYEQYF. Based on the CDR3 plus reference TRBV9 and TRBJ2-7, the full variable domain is DSGVTQTPKHLITATGQRVTLRCSPRSGDLSVYWYQQSLDQGLQFLIQYYNGEERAKGNILERFSAQQFPDLHSELNLSSLELGDSALYFCASSANPQRGQSYEQYFGPGTRLTVT.

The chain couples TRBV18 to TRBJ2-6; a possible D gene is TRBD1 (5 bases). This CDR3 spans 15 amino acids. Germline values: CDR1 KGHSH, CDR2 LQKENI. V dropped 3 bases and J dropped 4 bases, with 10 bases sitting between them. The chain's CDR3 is CASSPQGTGANVLTF. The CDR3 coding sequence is TGTGCCAGCTCACCTCAGGGTACGGGGGCCAACGTCCTGACTTTC.

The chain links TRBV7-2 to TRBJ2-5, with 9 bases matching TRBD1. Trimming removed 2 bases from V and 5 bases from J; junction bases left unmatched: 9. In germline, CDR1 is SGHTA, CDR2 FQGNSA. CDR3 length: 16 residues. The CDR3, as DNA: TGTGCCAGCAGCTTAAGCACAGGGGGCGCGGGGGAGACCCAGTACTTC. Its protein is CASSLSTGGAGETQYF.

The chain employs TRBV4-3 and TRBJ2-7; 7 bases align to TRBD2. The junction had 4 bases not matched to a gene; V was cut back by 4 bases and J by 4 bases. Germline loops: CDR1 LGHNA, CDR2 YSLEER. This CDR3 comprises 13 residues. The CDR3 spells CASSRASGYEQYF. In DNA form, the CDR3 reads TGCGCCAGCAGCCGGGCTAGCGGTTACGAGCAGTACTTC.

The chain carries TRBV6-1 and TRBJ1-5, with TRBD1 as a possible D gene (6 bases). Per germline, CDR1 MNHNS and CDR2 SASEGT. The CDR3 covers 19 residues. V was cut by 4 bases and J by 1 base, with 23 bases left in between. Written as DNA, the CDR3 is TGTGCCAGCAGTGGGGGTCCTTACAGGGTTAAGGAAAGCAATCAGCCCCAGCATTTT. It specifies CASSGGPYRVKESNQPQHF.

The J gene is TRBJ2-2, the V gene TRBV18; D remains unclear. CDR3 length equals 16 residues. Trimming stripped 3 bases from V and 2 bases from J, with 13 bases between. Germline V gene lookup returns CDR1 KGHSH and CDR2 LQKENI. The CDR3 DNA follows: TGTGCCAGCTCACCTACCCCCAGACAAAACACCGGGGAGCTGTTTTTT. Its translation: CASSPTPRQNTGELFF.

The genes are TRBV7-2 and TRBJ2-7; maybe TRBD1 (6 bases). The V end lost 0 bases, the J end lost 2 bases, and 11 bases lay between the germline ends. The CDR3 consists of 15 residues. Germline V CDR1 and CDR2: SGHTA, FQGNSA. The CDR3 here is CASSLASGATYEQYF. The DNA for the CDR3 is TGTGCCAGCAGCTTAGCGTCAGGGGCCACCTACGAGCAGTACTTC.

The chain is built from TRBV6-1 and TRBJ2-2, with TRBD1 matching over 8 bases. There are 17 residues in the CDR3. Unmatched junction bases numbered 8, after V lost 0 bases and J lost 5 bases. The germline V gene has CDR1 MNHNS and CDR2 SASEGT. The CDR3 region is CASSEAGPDRGTGELFF. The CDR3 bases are TGTGCCAGCAGTGAAGCTGGACCCGACAGGGGTACCGGGGAGCTGTTTTTT.

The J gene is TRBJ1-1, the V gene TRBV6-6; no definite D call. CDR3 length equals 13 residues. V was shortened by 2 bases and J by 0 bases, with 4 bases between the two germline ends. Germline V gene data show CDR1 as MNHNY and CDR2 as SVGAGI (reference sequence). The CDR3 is CASSYPMNTEAFF. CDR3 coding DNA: TGTGCCAGCAGTTACCCTATGAACACTGAAGCTTTCTTT.

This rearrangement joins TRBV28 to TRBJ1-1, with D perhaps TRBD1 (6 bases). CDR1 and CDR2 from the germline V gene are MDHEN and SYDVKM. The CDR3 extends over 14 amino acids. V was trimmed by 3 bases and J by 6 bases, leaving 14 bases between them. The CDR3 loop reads CASSLGGGVAEAFF. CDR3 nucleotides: TGTGCCAGCAGTTTGGGGGGGGGCGTGGCTGAAGCTTTCTTT.

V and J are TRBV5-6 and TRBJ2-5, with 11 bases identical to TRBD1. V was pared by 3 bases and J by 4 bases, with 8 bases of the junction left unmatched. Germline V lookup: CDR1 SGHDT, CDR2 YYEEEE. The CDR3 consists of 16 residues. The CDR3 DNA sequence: TGTGCCAGCAGCTCACATGGACAGGGGGCAGGAGAGACCCAGTACTTC. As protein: CASSSHGQGAGETQYF.

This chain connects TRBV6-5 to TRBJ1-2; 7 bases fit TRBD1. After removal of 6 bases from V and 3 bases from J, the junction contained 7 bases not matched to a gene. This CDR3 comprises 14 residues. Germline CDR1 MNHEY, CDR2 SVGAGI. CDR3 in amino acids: CASSPDRKDYGYTF. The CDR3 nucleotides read TGTGCCAGCAGCCCGGACAGGAAAGACTATGGCTACACCTTC.

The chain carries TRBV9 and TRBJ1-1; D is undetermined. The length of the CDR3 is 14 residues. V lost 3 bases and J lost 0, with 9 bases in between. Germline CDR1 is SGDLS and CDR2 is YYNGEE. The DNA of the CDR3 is TGTGCCAGCAGCGGGTCGACTCTGAACACTGAAGCTTTCTTT. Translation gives CASSGSTLNTEAFF.

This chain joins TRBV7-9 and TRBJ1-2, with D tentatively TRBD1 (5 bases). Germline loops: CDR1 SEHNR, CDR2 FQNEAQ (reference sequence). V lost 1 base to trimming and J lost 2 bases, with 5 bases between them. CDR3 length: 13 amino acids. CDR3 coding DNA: TGTGCCAGCAGCTTAGAGGGGAACTATGGCTACACCTTC. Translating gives CASSLEGNYGYTF. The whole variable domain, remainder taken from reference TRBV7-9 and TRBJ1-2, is DTGVSQNPRHKITKRGQNVTFRCDPISEHNRLYWYRQTLGQGPEFLTYFQNEAQLEKSRLLSDRFSAERPKGSFSTLEIQRTEQGDSAMYLCASSLEGNYGYTFGSGTRLTVV.

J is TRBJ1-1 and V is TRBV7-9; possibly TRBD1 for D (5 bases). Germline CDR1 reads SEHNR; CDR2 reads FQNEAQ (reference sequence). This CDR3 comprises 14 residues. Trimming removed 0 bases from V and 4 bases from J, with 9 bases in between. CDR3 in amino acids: CASSLARASTEAFF. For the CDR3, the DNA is TGTGCCAGCAGCTTAGCCAGGGCGAGCACTGAAGCTTTCTTT. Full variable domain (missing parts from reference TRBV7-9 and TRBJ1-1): DTGVSQNPRHKITKRGQNVTFRCDPISEHNRLYWYRQTLGQGPEFLTYFQNEAQLEKSRLLSDRFSAERPKGSFSTLEIQRTEQGDSAMYLCASSLARASTEAFFGQGTRLTVV.

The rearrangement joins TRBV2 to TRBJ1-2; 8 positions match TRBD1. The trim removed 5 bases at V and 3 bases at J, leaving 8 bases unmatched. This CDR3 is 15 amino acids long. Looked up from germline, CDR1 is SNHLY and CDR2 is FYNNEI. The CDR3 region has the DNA TGTGCCAGCAGTTCCAAAGACAGGGGTTACTATGGCTACACCTTC. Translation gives CASSSKDRGYYGYTF. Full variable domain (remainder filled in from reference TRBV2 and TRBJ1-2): EPEVTQTPSHQVTQMGQEVILRCVPISNHLYFYWYRQILGQKVEFLVSFYNNEISEKSEIFDDQFSVERPDGSNFTLKIRSTKLEDSAMYFCASSSKDRGYYGYTFGSGTRLTVV.